This T cell receptor beta chain was sequenced during a study of neurological immune-mediated disorders. Ten or more counts support this clonotype. TCRdb fed the 5' RACE reads into MiXCR, producing one record per CDR3 protein. The profile shows tens of thousands of distinct CDR3 sequences, 17% of them singletons. CDR1 and CDR2 from the germline V gene are SGHRS and YFSETQ. The CDR3 is made up of 16 amino acids. V shed 0 bases and J 7 bases; nucleotides not matched to a gene: 7. The receptor was isolated from a woman aged 40 to 55 in good health. The sequenced sample was PBMCs. The chain recombines TRBV5-1 with TRBJ2-2, with 9 nucleotides matching TRBD2. The CDR3 DNA follows: TGCGCCAGCAGCTTGGTATCTCCTAGCGGGGACGGGGAGCTGTTTTTT. It encodes CASSLVSPSGDGELFF.